The 22 T cell receptor beta chains below were found in one sample sequenced in a study of T-cell reconstitution after alpha-beta-depleted transplantation in children. It was with unique molecular identifiers that the TCRbeta library was prepared. TCRdb re-derived calls from the PCR reads in MiXCR, one entry per CDR3 protein. In the table there are 450,000 to 600,000 distinct CDR3 sequences, 10% to 15% of which are singletons. The sequences come from PBMCs, mostly from graft donor cells, collected 360 days after TCRalphabeta/CD19-depleted stem cell transplant. The receptors shown here come from a male patient younger than 18 who had a stem cell transplant for acute myeloid leukemia, so the T cells may come from the graft donor.

The chain has TRBV30 and TRBJ2-7, with 8 bases lining up with TRBD1. After removal of 2 bases from V and 3 bases from J, the junction contained 9 bases not matched to a gene. The CDR3 contains 15 residues. CDR1 and CDR2 from the germline V gene are GTSNPN and SVGIG (reference sequence). CDR3 DNA sequence: TGTGCCTGGAGTAGGGGTATCGACAGGGGCTACGAGCAGTACTTC. It is translated as CAWSRGIDRGYEQYF. Together with reference TRBV30 and TRBJ2-7, the CDR3 gives the full variable domain: SQTIHQWPATLVQPVGSPLSLECTVEGTSNPNLYWYRQAAGRGLQLLFYSVGIGQISSEVPQNLSASRPQDRQFILSSKKLLLSDSGFYLCAWSRGIDRGYEQYFGPGTRLTVT.

The chain is built from TRBV18 and TRBJ2-1; possibly TRBD2 for D (7 bases). Germline values: CDR1 KGHSH, CDR2 LQKENI. The CDR3 is 14 amino acids. Trimming cost V 2 bases and J 9 bases, with 14 bases left between them. The CDR3 sequence is CASSPSGTSGEQFF. The CDR3 DNA reads as TGTGCCAGCTCACCAAGCGGGACATCCGGTGAGCAGTTCTTC.

V is TRBV6-5 and J is TRBJ2-5; a possible D gene is TRBD1 (7 bases). The CDR3 is 17 residues long. The V end lost 8 bases, the J end lost 2 bases, and 24 bases lay between the germline ends. Germline-derived CDR1 and CDR2 are MNHEY and SVGAGI. CDR3 DNA: TGTGCCAGCGCGGGGACAGTCCTATTGGGCCCGCAAGAGACCCAGTACTTC. It translates to CASAGTVLLGPQETQYF.

The gene calls are TRBV15 and TRBJ2-7, with D unresolved. Trimming removed 0 bases at V and 5 bases at J, with 14 bases between. Germline V CDR1 and CDR2: LNHNV, YYDKDF (reference sequence). The CDR3 has 15 residues. The CDR3 region is CATSREAAPTDEQYF. The CDR3 DNA sequence: TGTGCCACCAGCAGAGAGGCAGCGCCGACGGACGAGCAGTACTTC.

This clonotype was recorded a few times. The rearrangement joins TRBV18 to TRBJ2-7; a possible D gene is TRBD2 (5 bases). The germline V gene has CDR1 KGHSH and CDR2 LQKENI. V lost 2 bases, J lost 1 base, and 6 bases lay in between. The CDR3 has 13 residues. CDR3 protein: CASSPRLSYEQYF. CDR3 DNA sequence: TGTGCCAGCTCACCAAGACTATCCTACGAGCAGTACTTC.

This clonotype occurred a few times. At one end the junction does not follow the germline gene, possibly because of a read error. CDR3 sequence (DNA): TGCTGTGCTAGAGTCGAGACTAGCGGGAGGCCATATGAGCAGTACTTC. Translation: CCARVETSGRPYEQYF. The chain recombines TRBV20-1 with TRBJ2-7; 13 nucleotides match TRBD2. The CDR3 loop spans 16 amino acids. Per the germline V gene, CDR1 is DFQATT and CDR2 is SNEGSKA (reference sequence).

In this sample, this clonotype turned up many times. The V and J genes are TRBV7-2 and TRBJ2-3; a possible D gene is TRBD2 (6 bases). The CDR3 loop spans 15 amino acids. Germline V lookup: CDR1 SGHTA, CDR2 FQGNSA. V shed 3 bases and J shed 6 bases, with 16 bases lying between them. CDR3 nucleotide sequence: TGTGCCAGCAGCTTCGCGGGATGGATAGTGGATACGCAGTATTTT. Translation gives CASSFAGWIVDTQYF.

The rearrangement uses TRBV24-1 and TRBJ2-2; maybe TRBD2 (6 bases). CDR1 and CDR2 (germline): KGHDR, SFDVKD. The CDR3 length is 15 residues. Trimming removed 3 bases at V and 7 bases at J, with 14 bases between. The CDR3 DNA sequence: TGTGCCACCAGTGATCCCCCCGGGAGTAGCGGGGAGCTGTTTTTT. Its protein is CATSDPPGSSGELFF.

This clonotype was counted a few times. The chain has TRBV30 and TRBJ1-1; D is unclear. Looked up from germline, CDR1 is GTSNPN and CDR2 is SVGIG (reference sequence). V lost 2 bases, J lost 6 bases, and 13 bases lay in between. The CDR3 has 13 residues. The CDR3, as DNA: TGTGCCTGGAGTTCGAGACCCGGGTCTGAAGCTTTCTTT. Translating gives CAWSSRPGSEAFF.

This clonotype was seen at least ten times. The chain uses TRBV15 and TRBJ2-3; D is perhaps TRBD1 or TRBD2 (5 bases each). CDR1 is LNHNV and CDR2 is YYDKDF in the germline V gene (reference sequence). This CDR3 has 17 residues. V gave up 0 bases and J gave up 5 bases, with 18 bases separating them. CDR3 DNA sequence: TGTGCCACCAGCAGAGATCCGGGACGGGGCGGAGGAGATACGCAGTATTTT. Its protein product is CATSRDPGRGGGDTQYF.

CDR3: CASSVGGLQHLHF. The CDR3 bases are TGTGCCAGCAGCGTAGGCGGTCTTCAGCACCTCCACTTT. V usage is TRBV9 and J usage is TRBJ1-6; D is uncertain. V lost 0 bases and J 15 bases, leaving 13 bases between the germline ends. The CDR3 has 13 amino acids. Germline CDR1 and CDR2: SGDLS and YYNGEE.

The genes are TRBV4-2 and TRBJ2-1; 13 nucleotides agree with TRBD2. J was trimmed by 7 bases and V by 8 bases; bases with no gene match: 11. This CDR3 has 16 residues. Germline values: CDR1 LGHNA, CDR2 YNFKEQ. CDR3 protein: CASGPGLAGVGNEQFF. In nucleotides, the CDR3 is TGTGCCAGCGGCCCCGGACTAGCGGGAGTAGGAAATGAGCAGTTCTTC.

This clonotype was seen only a few times. This chain uses TRBV20-1 with TRBJ2-7; 8 positions match TRBD2. CDR3 size: 13 residues. V shed 4 bases and J 4 bases; nucleotides not matched to a gene: 6. In germline, CDR1 is DFQATT, CDR2 SNEGSKA (reference sequence). In DNA, the CDR3 is TGCAGTGCTAACGCGGGAGGTCAATACGAGCAGTACTTC. This sequence encodes CSANAGGQYEQYF.

The chain links TRBV11-2 to TRBJ1-5; TRBD1 matches 7 bases. The J segment lost 7 bases and the V segment lost 5 bases, leaving 5 bases of the junction unmatched. Germline-derived CDR1 and CDR2 are SGHAT and FQNNGV. The CDR3 has 13 residues. The CDR3 spells CASSIDRVQPQHF. The CDR3 DNA reads as TGTGCCAGCAGCATTGACAGGGTGCAGCCCCAGCATTTT.

This clonotype was found many times. V is TRBV27 and J is TRBJ2-7, with 9 bases that match TRBD2. V lost 5 bases and J lost 4; bases outside the gene matches: 9. CDR3 length: 15 residues. Germline lookup yields CDR1 MNHEY and CDR2 SMNVEV (reference sequence). In DNA form, the CDR3 reads TGTGCCAGCAGTGTGCTAGCGGGATCTGGTTACGAGCAGTACTTC. As protein: CASSVLAGSGYEQYF.

The rearrangement links TRBV4-3 to TRBJ2-5, with D possibly being TRBD2 (6 bases). Looked up from germline, CDR1 is LGHNA and CDR2 is YSLEER. V was shortened by 0 bases and J by 6 bases, with 20 bases between the two germline ends. This CDR3 is 17 amino acids long. For the CDR3, the DNA is TGCGCCAGCAGCCAAGAACCGGGACTTGGTTTTGGAAAGACCCAGTACTTC. Its translation: CASSQEPGLGFGKTQYF.

The chain uses TRBV12-3 or TRBV12-4 and TRBJ2-3; D not resolved. This CDR3 comprises 15 residues. V was trimmed by 3 bases and J by 1 base, leaving 11 bases between them. The CDR3 nucleotides read TGTGCCAGCAGTTTGGTATCCTTTGGCACAGATACGCAGTATTTT. This sequence encodes CASSLVSFGTDTQYF.

Ten or more counts support this clonotype. The rearrangement links TRBV6-2 or TRBV6-3 to TRBJ2-7; 7 nucleotides agree with TRBD1. J was trimmed by 0 bases and V by 2 bases; bases with no gene match: 4. CDR1 is MNHEY and CDR2 is SVGEGT in the germline V gene. The CDR3 sequence is 15 residues long. Here the CDR3 reads CASSYTGTVSYEQYF. As DNA, the CDR3 is TGTGCCAGCAGTTACACCGGGACAGTCTCCTACGAGCAGTACTTC.

The chain carries TRBV12-3 or TRBV12-4 and TRBJ2-3; TRBD2 matches 7 bases. The CDR3 runs 16 residues. Trimming removed 4 bases from V and 2 bases from J; junction bases left unmatched: 9. CDR3 in DNA: TGTGCCAGCAGTTCACAGCTAGCGGTCTTCACAGATACGCAGTATTTT. Its translation is CASSSQLAVFTDTQYF.

The chain couples TRBV12-3 or TRBV12-4 to TRBJ1-5, with 9 bases matching TRBD1. Trimming removed 7 bases from V and 4 bases from J; junction bases left unmatched: 14. The CDR3 extends over 17 amino acids. CDR3 DNA sequence: TGTGCCAGCACCAACCTAGGGACAGGGTCTTTGAATCAGCCCCAGCATTTT. Translation gives CASTNLGTGSLNQPQHF.

The V and J genes are TRBV7-2 and TRBJ2-7, with 8 bases lining up with TRBD2. Germline V gene sequence: CDR1 SGHTA, CDR2 FQGNSA. The CDR3 is made up of 15 amino acids. The V gene end was trimmed by 5 bases and the J gene end by 3 bases; junction bases not matched to a gene: 9. In nucleotides, the CDR3 is TGTGCCAGCAGCACGGGGGGGGCCAGTCTCTACGAGCAGTACTTC. This encodes CASSTGGASLYEQYF.

This clonotype turned up a few times. The chain links TRBV28 to TRBJ1-1; no reliable D call. From germline, CDR1 is MDHEN and CDR2 SYDVKM. The V end lost 2 bases, the J end lost 1 base, and 11 bases lay between the germline ends. This CDR3 has 15 residues. CDR3 amino acids: CASSLNAGGNTEAFF. As DNA, the CDR3 is TGTGCCAGCAGTTTAAACGCAGGAGGGAACACTGAAGCTTTCTTT.